This paragraph reports one T cell receptor beta chain. The method was immunoSEQ multiplex PCR; TCRdb's version includes in-frame clones alone and lacks a portion of them. The table shows about 83,000 clones, with approximately 94% occurring only once. This sample is part of a study of technical replicates of blood from a handful of donors. CDR3 length: 16 residues. V shed 3 bases, J shed 2 bases, and the junction held 10 bases outside the gene matches. CDR1 SGHRS and CDR2 YFSETQ come from the germline V gene. The chain uses TRBV5-1 and TRBJ1-2; 7 bases agree with TRBD1. The specimen was T cells isolated from PBMCs. The sequence came from a human donor in good health. CDR3 region: CASSSDPGTVNYGYTF. The CDR3 bases are TGCGCCAGCAGCTCTGACCCCGGGACAGTCAACTATGGCTACACCTTC.